Included here is one T cell receptor (beta chain) sequence, with context. The data originate from a study of blood T cell repertoires in COVID-19. The wider study: The United States, Italy and Spain were the sources of the acute and convalescent COVID-19 samples.

Only in-frame clones appear in the TCRdb table, and some are missing; sequencing was by immunoSEQ multiplex PCR. Here the sample spans hundreds of thousands of clones, 85% being singletons. This CDR3 spans 15 amino acids. Looked up from germline, CDR1 is SGHTA and CDR2 is FQGTGA. Trimming took 2 bases from V and 2 from J, leaving 12 bases between them. The sequencing input was PBMCs or T cells enriched from blood (not recorded which). The TCR sequence derives from a man aged 40-55 years who had recovered from COVID-19. V gene TRBV7-3 combines with J gene TRBJ1-1; D possibly corresponds to TRBD1 (6 bases). The CDR3 DNA reads TGTGCCAGCAGCTTAGAGGCAGGGGCAAACACTGAAGCTTTCTTT. Translating it yields CASSLEAGANTEAFF.